This TCR beta chain stems from a study of radiotherapy plus CTLA-4 blockade in lung cancer. Unmatched junction bases numbered 7, after V lost 5 bases and J lost 4 bases. The CDR3 has 15 residues. Germline CDR1 SGHVS, CDR2 FNYEAQ. Method: immunoSEQ multiplex PCR; TCRdb's copy keeps in-frame clones and lacks some. This table holds under 95,000 clones, around 79% found once. Sequencing was performed on peripheral blood, taken from a patient treated with radiotherapy plus ipilimumab. The chain employs TRBV7-6 and TRBJ1-2; 10 positions match TRBD1. The TCR originated in a human donor with non-small cell lung cancer whose response to radiotherapy plus ipilimumab could not be evaluated. Some clones in this sample may be carry-over from other donors' samples. The CDR3 sequence: CASSHRDRGVYGYTF. CDR3 DNA sequence: TGTGCCAGCAGCCACCGGGACAGGGGCGTCTATGGCTACACCTTC. Using reference TRBV7-6 and TRBJ1-2 for the parts outside the CDR3, the full variable domain is GAGVSQSPRYKVTKRGQDVALRCDPISGHVSLYWYRQALGQGPEFLTYFNYEAQQDKSGLPNDRFSAERPEGSISTLTIQRTEQRDSAMYRCASSHRDRGVYGYTFGSGTRLTVV.